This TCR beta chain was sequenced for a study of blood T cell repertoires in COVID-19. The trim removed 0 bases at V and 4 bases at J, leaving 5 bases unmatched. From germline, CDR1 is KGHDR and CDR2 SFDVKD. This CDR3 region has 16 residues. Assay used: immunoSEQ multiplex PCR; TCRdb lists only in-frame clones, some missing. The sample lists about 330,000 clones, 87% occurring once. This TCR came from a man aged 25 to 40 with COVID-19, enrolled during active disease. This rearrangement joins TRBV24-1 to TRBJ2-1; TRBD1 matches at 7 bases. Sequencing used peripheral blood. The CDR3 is CATSDLQGQTYNEQFF. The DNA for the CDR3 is TGTGCCACCAGTGATTTGCAGGGACAGACATACAATGAGCAGTTCTTC.